This T cell receptor beta chain was captured by sequencing in a study of Ad26.COV2.S vaccination and SARS-CoV-2 variants. General study results and limits: The study found similar non-spike TCR breadth in vaccine and placebo recipients.

The sample's treatment: about 20 received Ad26.COV2.S at low or high dose, single or two shots; roughly five received placebo; per-sample allocation not given. Sampling took place 63 days after the first vaccine or placebo injection. Concerning this clone: What it recognizes is unknown.

This CDR3 is 14 amino acids long. Trimming took off 4 bases at V and 5 bases at J, with 13 bases between the two ends. Per the germline V gene, CDR1 is SGHTA and CDR2 is FQGNSA. Profiling relied on immunoSEQ multiplex PCR, and the TCRdb table lists in-frame clones only, not all of them. This sample has some 320,000 clones, with just over 85% found just once. This TCR came from a person aged 18-65 years who received the Ad26.COV2.S COVID-19 vaccine or a placebo. The rearrangement uses TRBV7-2 and TRBJ2-3; D is unresolved. Sample: peripheral blood, taken in a trial of Ad26.COV2.S vaccine versus placebo. The CDR3 DNA reads as TGTGCCAGCAGCTCGATAGACCTCCTAGATACGCAGTATTTT. Encoded protein: CASSSIDLLDTQYF.